Sequencing of this TCR beta chain was carried out in a study of radiotherapy plus CTLA-4 blockade in lung cancer (dated by TCRdb to 2017 to 2018). Some background on the complete study: Objective responses were observed in 15% to 20% of enrolled patients, and disease control was achieved in roughly 29%. What the research found in general, with its limitations: After treatment with radiotherapy and ipilimumab, TCR clones that came from tumors expanded in the peripheral blood. The strongest predictors of response were reported to be early dynamic shifts in blood T cell clones along with a rise in serum interferon-beta following radiation.

On this clone: Its antigen is unknown. No base quality information exists; no much larger clone differs at one position.

Focal radiation therapy combined with CTLA-4 blockade (ipilimumab) was tested in patients with chemo-refractory metastatic non-small-cell lung cancer. Receptors were amplified or captured by the immunoSEQ multiplex PCR assay. Entries here come from immuneACCESS through TCRdb and include only in-frame sequences with V and J called. Some clones fail to appear in such tables; in the studies checked, an unresolved V gene covers under half of the shortfall, and the cause of the remainder is unknown. Counted in this sample were 49,000 or so clones; around 77% of them appeared once. More than 6.5% of the sample lies in the top ten. The junction carries 16 bases between V and J, which are trimmed by 3 bases and 7 bases respectively. From the germline V gene, CDR1 is MDHEN and CDR2 is SYDVKM. From the cysteine up to the phenylalanine, the CDR3 has a length of 15 residues. Only CDR3 DNA is held: 45 bases, read in frame from base 1.

The source is a human donor with non-small cell lung cancer who had stable disease on radiotherapy plus ipilimumab. The sample here was peripheral blood, taken from a patient treated with radiotherapy plus ipilimumab. The sequence links TRBV28 to TRBJ2-1; TRBD2 is a possible D gene, resting on 6 matching bases. The CDR3 corresponds to CASSLGTEVRNEQFF. The nucleotides are TGTGCCAGCAGTTTGGGGACTGAGGTTCGAAATGAGCAGTTCTTC.